These 29 T cell receptor beta chains share one sample of origin, sequenced in a study of blood T cell repertoires in COVID-19. Sequencing was performed with immunoSEQ multiplex PCR; in TCRdb, only in-frame clones are kept and a portion is missing. This sample yields about 240,000 clones, of which about 80% are seen a single time; about 3.5% belongs to the top ten. Material: peripheral blood. The receptor source for this set is a woman older than 75 with acute or convalescent COVID-19.

V is TRBV3-1 (or the pseudogene TRBV3-2) and J is TRBJ2-1; TRBD2 aligns across 10 bases. The CDR3 contains 15 residues. CDR1 is LGHDT, CDR2 YNNKEL, per germline (reference sequence). Trimming at V came to 1 base and at J to 9 bases, leaving 6 bases not matched to a gene. The DNA of the CDR3 is TGTGCCAGCAGCCAAGTAGCGGGAGGTCGGGGTGAGCAGTTCTTC. Translation gives CASSQVAGGRGEQFF.

This chain uses TRBV30 with TRBJ1-1; no clear D gene. Germline loops: CDR1 GTSNPN, CDR2 SVGIG (reference sequence). CDR3 length: 12 residues. Trimming cost V 0 bases and J 10 bases, with 12 bases left between them. Here the CDR3 DNA reads TGTGCCTGGAGTGTAATGAGGTACGCAGCTTTCTTT. Protein product: CAWSVMRYAAFF.

This chain links TRBV7-7 with TRBJ2-1; 10 positions match TRBD2. The CDR3 has 16 amino acids. CDR1 and CDR2 (germline): SSHAT, FNYEAQ (reference sequence). V shed 5 bases and J 9 bases; nucleotides not matched to a gene: 13. The CDR3 nucleotides are TGTGCCAGCAGCCCCCTTAGCCTAGCGGGAGCTGGTGAGCAGTTCTTC. Its translation: CASSPLSLAGAGEQFF. The variable domain in full, with the rest retrieved from reference TRBV7-7 and TRBJ2-1, is GAGVSQSPRYKVTKRGQDVTLRCDPISSHATLYWYQQALGQGPEFLTYFNYEAQPDKSGLPSDRFSAERPEGSISTLTIQRTEQRDSAMYRCASSPLSLAGAGEQFFGPGTRLTVL.

This clone has just a few counts. V gene TRBV7-9 combines with J gene TRBJ1-2; D remains ambiguous. Germline assignment: CDR1 SEHNR and CDR2 FQNEAQ (reference sequence). The V end lost 4 bases, the J end lost 6 bases, and 12 bases lay between the germline ends. CDR3 size: 13 residues. This chain's CDR3 is CASSSGRQNGYTF. CDR3 coding DNA: TGTGCCAGCAGCTCCGGGAGGCAAAATGGCTACACCTTC.

The rearrangement joins TRBV18 to TRBJ2-7, with a possible D match to TRBD1 (5 bases). V gave up 1 base and J gave up 1 base, with 11 bases separating them. Looked up from germline, CDR1 is KGHSH and CDR2 is LQKENI. This CDR3 is built from 15 residues. The CDR3 here is CASSPQRGQSYEQYF. The CDR3 DNA reads as TGTGCCAGCTCACCACAAAGGGGCCAGTCCTACGAGCAGTACTTC.

This clone was counted a few times. The chain combines TRBV19 with TRBJ1-4; the match to TRBD1 covers 7 bases. CDR3 length: 16 amino acids. The J segment lost 7 bases and the V segment lost 3 bases, leaving 11 bases of the junction unmatched. Germline V gene sequence: CDR1 LNHDA, CDR2 SQIVND (reference sequence). CDR3 coding DNA: TGTGCCAGTAGTATCCGACAGGGCCTTCCGAGTGAAAAACTGTTTTTT. As protein: CASSIRQGLPSEKLFF.

The CDR3 DNA is TGTGCCAGCAGTGACGGGAGCTCTGGAAACACCATATATTTT. It yields the protein CASSDGSSGNTIYF. The J gene is TRBJ1-3, the V gene TRBV28, with unresolved D. V was clipped by 5 bases and J by 0 bases, with 8 bases between them. Per germline, CDR1 MDHEN and CDR2 SYDVKM. This CDR3 region has 14 residues. Supplemented by reference TRBV28 and TRBJ1-3, the full variable domain reads DVKVTQSSRYLVKRTGEKVFLECVQDMDHENMFWYRQDPGLGLRLIYFSYDVKMKEKGDIPEGYSVSREKKERFSLILESASTNQTSMYLCASSDGSSGNTIYFGEGSWLTVV.

V usage is TRBV6-5 and J usage is TRBJ1-1, with D possibly matching TRBD1 (6 bases). V gave up 5 bases and J gave up 4 bases, with 8 bases separating them. In germline, CDR1 is MNHEY, CDR2 SVGAGI. This CDR3 is 12 amino acids long. The CDR3 is CASSRGGTEAFF. In DNA, the CDR3 is TGTGCCAGCAGTAGGGGGGGCACTGAAGCTTTCTTT.

In this sample, this clone turned up once. The chain joins TRBV18 to TRBJ2-2, with a possible D match to TRBD2 (6 bases). Germline V CDR1 and CDR2: KGHSH, LQKENI. The CDR3 extends over 18 amino acids. V lost 3 bases to trimming and J lost 4 bases, with 21 bases between them. The CDR3 nucleotides are TGTGCCAGCTCACCGGGACGCCCGGGACTTCCTTCCACCGGGGAGCTGTTTTTT. Translating gives CASSPGRPGLPSTGELFF.

This clone was counted only a few times. The J gene is TRBJ1-1, the V gene TRBV6-4, with 9 bases matching TRBD1. CDR1 is MRHNA and CDR2 is SNTAGT in the germline V gene. Trimming cost V 6 bases and J 3 bases; bases outside gene matches: 11. CDR3 length equals 16 residues. The CDR3 DNA follows: TGTGCCAGCAGCCCTGGCTACAGGGGGCTTGACACTGAAGCTTTCTTT. Its protein is CASSPGYRGLDTEAFF.

The chain employs TRBV27 and TRBJ2-1; no clear D. Trimming took 0 bases from V and 3 from J, leaving 9 bases between them. Germline CDR1 is MNHEY and CDR2 is SMNVEV (reference sequence). CDR3 length: 15 amino acids. The CDR3 sequence is CASSLSLGFYNEQFF. For the CDR3, the DNA is TGTGCCAGCAGTTTATCTCTAGGTTTCTACAATGAGCAGTTCTTC.

There are a few counts of this clone. V and J are TRBV19 and TRBJ2-5; D remains unclear. The germline V gene encodes CDR1 LNHDA and CDR2 SQIVND (reference sequence). The CDR3 is 15 residues long. The germline V and J ends were trimmed by 6 bases and 1 base, with 15 bases remaining between them. For the CDR3, the DNA is TGTGCCAGTAGCGCGCTAAGAGGTTCCCAAGAGACCCAGTACTTC. It specifies CASSALRGSQETQYF.

The gene calls are TRBV6-5 and TRBJ2-1, with 8 bases lining up with TRBD2. Germline CDR1 is MNHEY and CDR2 is SVGAGI. The length of the CDR3 is 15 residues. The trim removed 6 bases at V and 13 bases at J, leaving 17 bases unmatched. The CDR3 reads CASSLTPSGPLAQFF. In DNA, the CDR3 is TGTGCCAGCAGCCTAACCCCTAGCGGGCCTCTGGCCCAGTTCTTC.

This clone occurred once. V and J are TRBV5-4 and TRBJ1-6; D is ambiguous. In germline, CDR1 is SGHNT, CDR2 YYREEE (reference sequence). Trimming cost V 0 bases and J 5 bases, with 6 bases left between them. The CDR3 runs 14 residues. The CDR3 is CASSLDSHNSPLHF. As DNA, the CDR3 is TGTGCCAGCAGCTTGGACAGCCATAATTCACCCCTCCACTTT.

The chain couples TRBV19 to TRBJ1-2; 9 bases are shared with TRBD1. CDR3 size: 17 residues. V shed 5 bases, J shed 5 bases, and the junction held 15 bases outside the gene matches. Germline assignment: CDR1 LNHDA and CDR2 SQIVND (reference sequence). This CDR3 reads CASSPGTGLLSRYGYTF. CDR3 coding DNA: TGTGCCAGTAGTCCCGGGACAGGGCTTCTGTCGAGGTATGGCTACACCTTC.

The rearrangement joins TRBV5-6 to TRBJ2-2; TRBD1 aligns across 8 bases. V was clipped by 6 bases and J by 4 bases; unmatched bases: 11. Germline loops: CDR1 SGHDT, CDR2 YYEEEE. This CDR3 spans 16 amino acids. As DNA, the CDR3 is TGTGCCAGCATCCTACTAGGACAGGGTGGCACCGGGGAGCTGTTTTTT. This encodes CASILLGQGGTGELFF.

The CDR3 is CASSLVRGGRVTGELFF. As DNA, the CDR3 is TGTGCCAGCAGCTTAGTCCGGGGAGGTCGGGTTACCGGGGAGCTGTTTTTT. This chain connects TRBV11-2 to TRBJ2-2; a possible D gene is TRBD2 (6 bases). V dropped 1 base and J dropped 5 bases, with 17 bases sitting between them. Germline CDR1 is SGHAT and CDR2 is FQNNGV. This CDR3 region has 17 residues. Drawing the rest from reference TRBV11-2 and TRBJ2-2, the complete variable domain is EAGVAQSPRYKIIEKRQSVAFWCNPISGHATLYWYQQILGQGPKLLIQFQNNGVVDDSQLPKDRFSAERLKGVDSTLKIQPAKLEDSAVYLCASSLVRGGRVTGELFFGEGSRLTVL.

The chain is built from TRBV6-5 and TRBJ2-4, with a weak D call TRBD2 (5 bases). Trimming left V 7 bases short and J 1 base short, with 14 bases between. Germline values: CDR1 MNHEY, CDR2 SVGAGI. This CDR3 comprises 15 residues. CDR3 region: CASTPTEVAKNIQYF. In nucleotides, the CDR3 is TGTGCCAGCACCCCGACGGAGGTGGCCAAAAACATTCAGTACTTC.

The chain uses TRBV24-1 and TRBJ2-3; tentatively, D is TRBD1 (5 bases). Germline CDR1 and CDR2: KGHDR and SFDVKD. Deletions cut 4 bases from V and 6 bases from J, with 16 bases between. The CDR3 loop spans 15 amino acids. CDR3 bases: TGTGCCACCAGTGACCCCGGACAAGCCGAGGATACGCAGTATTTT. This codes for CATSDPGQAEDTQYF.

In DNA, the CDR3 is TGTGCCAGCAGCTTAGGGGGAGCCCACACTGAAGCTTTCTTT. Its protein product is CASSLGGAHTEAFF. The V call is TRBV7-9, the J call TRBJ1-1; D remains ambiguous. Germline V gene lookup returns CDR1 SEHNR and CDR2 FQNEAQ (reference sequence). Trimming took 1 base from V and 3 from J, leaving 9 bases between them. This CDR3 has 14 residues.

This clone came up once. The chain is built from TRBV7-9 and TRBJ2-2; no definite D call. The germline V gene has CDR1 SEHNR and CDR2 FQNEAQ (reference sequence). Trimming shortened V by 1 base and J by 0 bases, and 6 bases separated the two germline ends. The CDR3 runs 15 residues. CDR3 sequence: CASSLGQTNTGELFF. CDR3 coding DNA: TGTGCCAGCAGCTTAGGCCAGACGAACACCGGGGAGCTGTTTTTT. The entire variable domain, with the rest obtained from reference TRBV7-9 and TRBJ2-2, is as follows: DTGVSQNPRHKITKRGQNVTFRCDPISEHNRLYWYRQTLGQGPEFLTYFQNEAQLEKSRLLSDRFSAERPKGSFSTLEIQRTEQGDSAMYLCASSLGQTNTGELFFGEGSRLTVL.

This clone was counted only a few times. CDR3 protein: CASSYPGTGEETQYF. The CDR3 DNA reads TGTGCCAGCAGCTACCCCGGGACAGGGGAAGAGACCCAGTACTTC. The chain recombines TRBV5-6 with TRBJ2-5, with 10 bases that match TRBD1. Germline-derived CDR1 and CDR2 are SGHDT and YYEEEE. This CDR3 is 15 amino acids long. V lost 3 bases and J lost 3; bases outside the gene matches: 5.

The chain is built from TRBV11-1 and TRBJ2-2, with TRBD2 as a possible D gene (5 bases). Germline loops: CDR1 SGHAT, CDR2 FQDESV (reference sequence). The CDR3 is made up of 15 amino acids. With 2 bases removed from V and 6 bases from J, the gap between germline ends came to 13 bases. The DNA of the CDR3 is TGTGCCAGCAGCTTAAGGTGGGAGCTCGCCGGGGAGCTGTTTTTT. Protein: CASSLRWELAGELFF.

This clone appeared a single time. The chain employs TRBV11-2 and TRBJ1-1; 8 bases are shared with TRBD1. After removal of 5 bases from V and 6 bases from J, the junction contained 11 bases not matched to a gene. Germline CDR1 SGHAT, CDR2 FQNNGV. The CDR3 extends over 15 amino acids. DNA for the CDR3: TGTGCCAGCAGCGTGACAGGGGAATTAATAGCTGAAGCTTTCTTT. It yields the protein CASSVTGELIAEAFF. Full variable domain (missing parts from reference TRBV11-2 and TRBJ1-1): EAGVAQSPRYKIIEKRQSVAFWCNPISGHATLYWYQQILGQGPKLLIQFQNNGVVDDSQLPKDRFSAERLKGVDSTLKIQPAKLEDSAVYLCASSVTGELIAEAFFGQGTRLTVV.

This clone has just one count. The chain carries TRBV29-1 and TRBJ2-2, with D unresolved. Germline CDR1 reads SQVTM; CDR2 reads ANQGSEA. V was shortened by 4 bases and J by 0 bases, with 9 bases between the two germline ends. There are 14 residues in the CDR3. Written as DNA, the CDR3 is TGCAGCGTTGTCCCTATATCGAACACCGGGGAGCTGTTTTTT. Translation: CSVVPISNTGELFF.

The chain carries TRBV5-4 and TRBJ1-2; maybe TRBD1 (6 bases). The CDR3 loop spans 14 amino acids. Trimming removed 2 bases from V and 2 bases from J, with 10 bases in between. The germline V gene encodes CDR1 SGHNT and CDR2 YYREEE (reference sequence). The CDR3, as DNA: TGTGCCAGCAGCTTCGGCCAGGGGAACTATGGCTACACCTTC. It codes for CASSFGQGNYGYTF.

This rearrangement joins TRBV19 to TRBJ1-5; no clear D gene. From germline, CDR1 is LNHDA and CDR2 SQIVND (reference sequence). The CDR3 length is 13 residues. V lost 7 bases and J lost 3, with 10 bases in between. The chain's CDR3 is CASTRSPNQPQHF. CDR3 DNA sequence: TGTGCCAGTACTAGAAGCCCCAATCAGCCCCAGCATTTT.

The chain has TRBV10-3 and TRBJ1-2; the match to TRBD1 covers 10 bases. Germline V gene data show CDR1 as ENHRY and CDR2 as SYGVKD. With V trimmed by 10 bases and J by 7 bases, 15 bases remained unmatched. The CDR3 covers 15 residues. In nucleotides, the CDR3 is TGTGCCACGCAGCCGGGACAGGGGTCTCCTGCTGGCTACACCTTC. It is translated as CATQPGQGSPAGYTF.

Comment on this clone: In the same sample, other DNA sequences code for this CDR3. The J gene is TRBJ2-1, the V gene TRBV18; TRBD2 is a possible D gene (5 bases). Germline lookup yields CDR1 KGHSH and CDR2 LQKENI. CDR3 length: 12 residues. V gave up 3 bases and J gave up 7 bases, with 7 bases separating them. The CDR3 spells CASSPGGNEQFF. CDR3 nucleotides: TGTGCCAGCTCACCTGGCGGGAATGAGCAGTTCTTC.